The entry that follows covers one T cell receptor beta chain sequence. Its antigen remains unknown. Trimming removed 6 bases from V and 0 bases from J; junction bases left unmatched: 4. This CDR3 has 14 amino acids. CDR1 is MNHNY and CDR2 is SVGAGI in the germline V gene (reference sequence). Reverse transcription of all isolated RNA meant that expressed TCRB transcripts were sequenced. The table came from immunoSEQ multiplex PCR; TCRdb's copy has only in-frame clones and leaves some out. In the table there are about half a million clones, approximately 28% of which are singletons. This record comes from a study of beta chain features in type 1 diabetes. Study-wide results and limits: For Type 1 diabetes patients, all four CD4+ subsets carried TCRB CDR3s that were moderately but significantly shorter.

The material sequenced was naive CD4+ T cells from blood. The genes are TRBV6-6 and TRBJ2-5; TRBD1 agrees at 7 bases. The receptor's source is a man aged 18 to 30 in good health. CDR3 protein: CASSSGQDQETQYF. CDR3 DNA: TGTGCCAGCAGCTCCGGACAGGACCAAGAGACCCAGTACTTC.